This T cell receptor beta chain was retrieved from a study of blood T cell repertoires in COVID-19. On the study more broadly: Both acute and convalescent COVID-19 samples were obtained from the United States, Italy and Spain. PBMCs, B-cell-depleted T cells, or T cells provided the cDNA or gDNA that made up the material.

In the authors' methods: Amplification of reference gene primers was used by the study to estimate nucleated cell counts. Measured with immunoSEQ multiplex PCR; TCRdb has only the in-frame clones, and not every one. The DNA was the basis for D and trimming; V, J and clone size are from that table. The table shows some 110,000 clones, with less than 80% occurring only once. V was pared by 6 bases and J by 0 bases, with 14 bases between. This CDR3 region has 16 residues. The germline V gene encodes CDR1 LNHNV and CDR2 YYDKDF (reference sequence). Sequenced sample: peripheral blood. The sequence came from a man in his fifties or sixties with acute or convalescent COVID-19. The J gene is TRBJ2-2, the V gene TRBV15; D is unresolved. The CDR3 protein is CATSVVGKANTGELFF. Written as DNA, the CDR3 is TGTGCCACCAGTGTCGTGGGCAAAGCGAACACCGGGGAGCTGTTTTTT.